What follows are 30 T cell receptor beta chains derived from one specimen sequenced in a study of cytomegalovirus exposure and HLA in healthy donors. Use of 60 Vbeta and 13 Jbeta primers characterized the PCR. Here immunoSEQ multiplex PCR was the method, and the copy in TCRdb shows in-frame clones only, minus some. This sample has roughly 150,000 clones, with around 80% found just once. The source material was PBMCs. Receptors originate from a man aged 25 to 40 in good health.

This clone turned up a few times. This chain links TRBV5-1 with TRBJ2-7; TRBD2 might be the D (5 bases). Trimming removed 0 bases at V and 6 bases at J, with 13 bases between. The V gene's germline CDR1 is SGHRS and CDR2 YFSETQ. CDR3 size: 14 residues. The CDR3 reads CASSLARESGEQYF. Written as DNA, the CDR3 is TGCGCCAGCAGCTTGGCACGGGAATCGGGCGAGCAGTACTTC.

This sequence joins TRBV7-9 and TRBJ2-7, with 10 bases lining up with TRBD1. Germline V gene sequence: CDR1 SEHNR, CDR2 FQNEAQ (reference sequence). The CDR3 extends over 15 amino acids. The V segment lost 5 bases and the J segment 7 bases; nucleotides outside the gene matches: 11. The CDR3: CASSTSGQGYWEQYF. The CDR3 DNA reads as TGTGCCAGCAGCACCTCGGGACAGGGGTATTGGGAGCAGTACTTC.

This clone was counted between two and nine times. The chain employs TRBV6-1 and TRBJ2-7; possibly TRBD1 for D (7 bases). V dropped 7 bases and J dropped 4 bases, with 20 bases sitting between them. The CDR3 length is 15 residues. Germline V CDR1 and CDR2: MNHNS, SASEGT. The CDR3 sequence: CASTREGGGGYEQYF. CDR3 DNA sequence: TGTGCCAGCACCAGGGAAGGAGGGGGCGGGTACGAGCAGTACTTC.

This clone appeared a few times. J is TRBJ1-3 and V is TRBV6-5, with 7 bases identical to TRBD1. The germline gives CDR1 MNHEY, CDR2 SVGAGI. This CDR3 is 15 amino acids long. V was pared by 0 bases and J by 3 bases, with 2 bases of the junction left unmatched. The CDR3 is CASSYSYRGGNTIYF. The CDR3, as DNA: TGTGCCAGCAGTTACTCGTACAGGGGTGGAAACACCATATATTTT.

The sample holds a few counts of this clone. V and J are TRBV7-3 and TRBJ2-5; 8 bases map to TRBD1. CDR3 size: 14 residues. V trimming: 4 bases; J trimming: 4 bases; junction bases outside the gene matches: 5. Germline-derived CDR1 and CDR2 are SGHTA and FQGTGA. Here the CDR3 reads CASSSGGRGETQYF. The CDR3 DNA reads TGTGCCAGCAGCTCAGGGGGCAGGGGAGAGACCCAGTACTTC.

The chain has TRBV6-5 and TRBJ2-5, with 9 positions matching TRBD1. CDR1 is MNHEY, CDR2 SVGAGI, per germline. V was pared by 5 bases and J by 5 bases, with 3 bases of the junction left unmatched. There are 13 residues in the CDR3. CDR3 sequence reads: CASSRGTGETQYF. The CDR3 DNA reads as TGTGCCAGCAGTCGCGGGACAGGGGAGACCCAGTACTTC.

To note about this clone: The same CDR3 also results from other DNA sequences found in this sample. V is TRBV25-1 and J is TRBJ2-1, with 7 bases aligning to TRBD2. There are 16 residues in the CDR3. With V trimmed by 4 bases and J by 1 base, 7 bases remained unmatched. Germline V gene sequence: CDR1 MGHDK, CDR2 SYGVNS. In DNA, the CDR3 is TGTGCCAGCAGTGGGGGAGGGCCGGGTTCCTACAATGAGCAGTTCTTC. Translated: CASSGGGPGSYNEQFF.

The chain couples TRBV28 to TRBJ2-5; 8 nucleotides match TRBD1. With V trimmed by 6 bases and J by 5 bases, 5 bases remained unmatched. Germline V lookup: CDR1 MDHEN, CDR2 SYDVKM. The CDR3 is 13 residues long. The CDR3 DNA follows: TGTGCCAGCAGGACAGGGGTTTCTGAGACCCAGTACTTC. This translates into CASRTGVSETQYF.

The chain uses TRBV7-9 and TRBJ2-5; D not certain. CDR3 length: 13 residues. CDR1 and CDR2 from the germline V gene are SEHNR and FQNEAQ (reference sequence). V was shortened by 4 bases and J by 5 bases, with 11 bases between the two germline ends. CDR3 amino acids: CASSSYLVETQYF. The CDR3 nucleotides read TGTGCCAGCAGCTCCTACCTGGTCGAGACCCAGTACTTC. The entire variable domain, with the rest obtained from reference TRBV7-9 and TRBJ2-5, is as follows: DTGVSQNPRHKITKRGQNVTFRCDPISEHNRLYWYRQTLGQGPEFLTYFQNEAQLEKSRLLSDRFSAERPKGSFSTLEIQRTEQGDSAMYLCASSSYLVETQYFGPGTRLLVL.

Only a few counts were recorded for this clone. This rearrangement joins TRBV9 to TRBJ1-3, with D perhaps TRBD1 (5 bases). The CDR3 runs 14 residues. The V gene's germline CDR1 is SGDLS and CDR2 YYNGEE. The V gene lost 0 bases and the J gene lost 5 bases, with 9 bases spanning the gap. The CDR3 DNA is TGTGCCAGCAGCGTAGCCAGGGAACGAAACACCATATATTTT. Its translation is CASSVARERNTIYF.

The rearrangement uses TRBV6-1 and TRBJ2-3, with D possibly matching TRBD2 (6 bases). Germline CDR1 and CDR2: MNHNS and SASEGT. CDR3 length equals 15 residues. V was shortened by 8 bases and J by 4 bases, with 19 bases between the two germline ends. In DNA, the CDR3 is TGTGCCAGCGAAGGGAATACGGGAGCGGCAGATACGCAGTATTTT. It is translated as CASEGNTGAADTQYF.

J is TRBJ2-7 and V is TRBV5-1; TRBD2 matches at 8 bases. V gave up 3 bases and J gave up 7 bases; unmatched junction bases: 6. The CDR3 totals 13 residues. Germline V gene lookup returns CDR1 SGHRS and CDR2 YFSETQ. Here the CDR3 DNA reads TGCGCCAGCAGCTCGCGGGAGGAGGGTGAGCAGTACTTC. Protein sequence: CASSSREEGEQYF.

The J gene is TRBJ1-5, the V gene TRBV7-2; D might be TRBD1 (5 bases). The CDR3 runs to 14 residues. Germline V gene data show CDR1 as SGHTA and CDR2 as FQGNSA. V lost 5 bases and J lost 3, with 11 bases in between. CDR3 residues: CASSTTTVNQPQHF. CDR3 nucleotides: TGTGCCAGCAGCACCACGACAGTCAATCAGCCCCAGCATTTT.

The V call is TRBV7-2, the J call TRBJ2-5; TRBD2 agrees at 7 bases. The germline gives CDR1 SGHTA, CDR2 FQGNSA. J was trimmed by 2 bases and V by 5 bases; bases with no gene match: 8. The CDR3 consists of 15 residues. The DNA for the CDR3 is TGTGCCAGCAGCCCCAGCGGGATGGGTCAAGAGACCCAGTACTTC. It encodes CASSPSGMGQETQYF. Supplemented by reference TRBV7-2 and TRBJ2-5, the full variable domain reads GAGVSQSPSNKVTEKGKDVELRCDPISGHTALYWYRQSLGQGLEFLIYFQGNSAPDKSGLPSDRFSAERTGGSVSTLTIQRTQQEDSAVYLCASSPSGMGQETQYFGPGTRLLVL.

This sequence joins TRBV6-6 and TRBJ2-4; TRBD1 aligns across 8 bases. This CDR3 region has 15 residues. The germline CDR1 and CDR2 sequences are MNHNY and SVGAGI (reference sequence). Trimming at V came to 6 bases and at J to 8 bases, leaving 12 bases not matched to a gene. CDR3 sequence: CASRGNGQGGDIQYF. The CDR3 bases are TGTGCCAGCAGAGGAAACGGACAGGGCGGCGACATTCAGTACTTC.

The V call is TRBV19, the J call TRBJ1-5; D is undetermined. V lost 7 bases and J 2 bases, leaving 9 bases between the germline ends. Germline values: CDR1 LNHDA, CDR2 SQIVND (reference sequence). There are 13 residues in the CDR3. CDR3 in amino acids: CASTTLGNQPQHF. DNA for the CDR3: TGTGCCAGTACGACACTCGGCAATCAGCCCCAGCATTTT.

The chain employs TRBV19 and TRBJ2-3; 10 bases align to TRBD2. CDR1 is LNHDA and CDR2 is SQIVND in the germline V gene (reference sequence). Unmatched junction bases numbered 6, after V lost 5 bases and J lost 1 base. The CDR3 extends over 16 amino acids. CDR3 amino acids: CASSPRTSGRTDTQYF. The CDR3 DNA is TGTGCCAGTAGTCCTCGGACTAGCGGCCGCACAGATACGCAGTATTTT.

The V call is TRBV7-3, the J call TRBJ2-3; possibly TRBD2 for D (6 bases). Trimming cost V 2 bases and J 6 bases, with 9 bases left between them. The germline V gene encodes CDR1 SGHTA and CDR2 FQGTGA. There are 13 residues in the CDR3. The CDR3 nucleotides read TGTGCCAGCAGCTTAGGTGGGAGGGATACGCAGTATTTT. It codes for CASSLGGRDTQYF.

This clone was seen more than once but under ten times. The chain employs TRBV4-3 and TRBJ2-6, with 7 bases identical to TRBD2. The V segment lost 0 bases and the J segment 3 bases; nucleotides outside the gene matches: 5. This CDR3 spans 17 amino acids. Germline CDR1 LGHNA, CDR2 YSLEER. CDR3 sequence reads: CASSQEGWGGGANVLTF. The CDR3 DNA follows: TGCGCCAGCAGCCAAGAGGGTTGGGGGGGTGGGGCCAACGTCCTGACTTTC.

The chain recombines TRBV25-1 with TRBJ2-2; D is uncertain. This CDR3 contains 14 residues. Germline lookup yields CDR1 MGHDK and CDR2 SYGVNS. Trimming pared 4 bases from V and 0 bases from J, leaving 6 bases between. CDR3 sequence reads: CASSATANTGELFF. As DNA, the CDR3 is TGTGCCAGCAGTGCCACAGCGAACACCGGGGAGCTGTTTTTT.

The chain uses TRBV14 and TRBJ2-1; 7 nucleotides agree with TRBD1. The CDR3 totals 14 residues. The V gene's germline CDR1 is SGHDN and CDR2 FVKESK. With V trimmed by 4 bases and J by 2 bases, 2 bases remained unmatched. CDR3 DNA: TGTGCCAGCAGCCCGGGACAGACCTACAATGAGCAGTTCTTC. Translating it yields CASSPGQTYNEQFF.

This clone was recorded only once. The CDR3 loop is CASKDSFLNTGELFF. As DNA, the CDR3 is TGTGCCAGCAAAGACAGCTTTCTGAACACCGGGGAGCTGTTTTTT. The chain carries TRBV6-5 and TRBJ2-2; TRBD1 might be the D (5 bases). This CDR3 spans 15 amino acids. CDR1 MNHEY and CDR2 SVGAGI come from the germline V gene. V lost 7 bases and J 1 base, leaving 13 bases between the germline ends.

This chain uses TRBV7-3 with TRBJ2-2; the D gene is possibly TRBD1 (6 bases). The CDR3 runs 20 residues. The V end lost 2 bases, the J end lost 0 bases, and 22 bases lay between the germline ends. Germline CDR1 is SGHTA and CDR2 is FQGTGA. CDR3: CASSLHPLRGHSTNTGELFF. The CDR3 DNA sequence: TGTGCCAGCAGCTTACACCCCCTCAGGGGCCATTCAACGAACACCGGGGAGCTGTTTTTT.

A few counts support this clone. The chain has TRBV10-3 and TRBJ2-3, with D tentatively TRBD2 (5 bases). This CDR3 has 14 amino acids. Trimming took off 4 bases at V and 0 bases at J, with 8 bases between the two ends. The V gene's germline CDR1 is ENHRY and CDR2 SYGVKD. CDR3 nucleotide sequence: TGTGCCATCAGTGGAGGGCCTAGCACAGATACGCAGTATTTT. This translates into CAISGGPSTDTQYF.

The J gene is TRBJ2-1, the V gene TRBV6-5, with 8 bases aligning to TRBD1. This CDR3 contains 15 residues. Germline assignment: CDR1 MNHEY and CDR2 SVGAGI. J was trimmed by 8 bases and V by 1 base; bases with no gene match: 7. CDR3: CASSYLAGGFDEQFF. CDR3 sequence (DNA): TGTGCCAGCAGTTACTTGGCAGGGGGCTTCGATGAGCAGTTCTTC.

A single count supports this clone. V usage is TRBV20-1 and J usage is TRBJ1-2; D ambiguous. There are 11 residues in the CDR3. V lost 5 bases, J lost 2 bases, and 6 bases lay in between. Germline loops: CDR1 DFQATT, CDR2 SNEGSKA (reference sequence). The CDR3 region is CSAAGNYGYTF. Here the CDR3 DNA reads TGCAGTGCTGCCGGGAACTATGGCTACACCTTC.

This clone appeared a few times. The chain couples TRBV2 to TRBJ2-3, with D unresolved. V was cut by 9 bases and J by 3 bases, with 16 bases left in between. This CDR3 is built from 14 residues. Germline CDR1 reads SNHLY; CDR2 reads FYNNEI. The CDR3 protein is CASLTEIWTDTQYF. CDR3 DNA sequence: TGTGCCAGTCTTACAGAAATATGGACAGATACGCAGTATTTT.

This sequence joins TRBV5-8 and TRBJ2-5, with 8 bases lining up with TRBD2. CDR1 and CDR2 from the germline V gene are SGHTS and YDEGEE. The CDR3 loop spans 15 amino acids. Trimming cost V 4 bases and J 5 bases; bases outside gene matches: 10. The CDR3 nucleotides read TGTGCCAGCAGCGGTGGCCCTGGCGGGGGGGAGACCCAGTACTTC. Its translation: CASSGGPGGGETQYF.

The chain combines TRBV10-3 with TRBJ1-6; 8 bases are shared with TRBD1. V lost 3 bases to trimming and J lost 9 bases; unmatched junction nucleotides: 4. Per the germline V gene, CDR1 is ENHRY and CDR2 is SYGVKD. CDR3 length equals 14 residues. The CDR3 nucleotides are TGTGCCATCAGTGACAGGGGGCAAGTTTCACCCCTCCACTTT. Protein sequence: CAISDRGQVSPLHF.

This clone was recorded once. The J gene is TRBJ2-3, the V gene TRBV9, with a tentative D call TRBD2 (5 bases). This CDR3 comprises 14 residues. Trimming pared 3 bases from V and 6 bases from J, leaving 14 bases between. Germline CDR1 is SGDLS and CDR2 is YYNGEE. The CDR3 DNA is TGTGCCAGCAGCGGGGCCCCGGGGATGGATACGCAGTATTTT. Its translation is CASSGAPGMDTQYF.